These 11 T cell receptor beta chains share one sample of origin, sequenced in a study of regulatory T cells in long-lasting Graves disease. Time point reported: persistent/refractory GD, antithyroid drugs over 5 years with positive TRAb. PBMCs provided the RNA from which the TCR library was made. Combining iRepertoire HTBI primers with Arm-PCR of CDR3 regions, the authors built TCR beta libraries. MiXCR, applied by TCRdb to the multiplex PCR reads, yields one record per CDR3 protein. The sample yields almost 350,000 distinct CDR3 sequences, about 19% seen once. Sequenced material: peripheral blood mononuclear cells (PBMCs), taken when the disease was refractory, from a patient treated with antithyroid drugs. These receptors were collected from a female donor with Graves disease.

The chain couples TRBV7-6 to TRBJ2-5; 7 nucleotides line up with TRBD2. Germline V gene data show CDR1 as SGHVS and CDR2 as FNYEAQ. With V trimmed by 1 base and J by 4 bases, 6 bases remained unmatched. This CDR3 contains 15 residues. The CDR3, as DNA: TGTGCCAGCAGCTTAGTCGATATAGCGGGAGAGACCCAGTACTTC. Amino acids: CASSLVDIAGETQYF.

This clonotype was seen more than once but under ten times. V is TRBV18 and J is TRBJ1-2, with a weak D call TRBD1 (5 bases). Trimming shortened V by 6 bases and J by 5 bases, and 16 bases separated the two germline ends. This CDR3 has 14 amino acids. CDR1 is KGHSH and CDR2 is LQKENI in the germline V gene. The CDR3 loop is CASSFDSNPYGYTF. The CDR3 DNA is TGTGCCAGCTCGTTCGACAGCAACCCTTATGGCTACACCTTC.

This clonotype was recorded at least ten times. The chain combines TRBV2 with TRBJ2-7; 11 nucleotides match TRBD2. From germline, CDR1 is SNHLY and CDR2 FYNNEI. V lost 1 base and J lost 5; bases outside the gene matches: 4. CDR3 length: 15 residues. CDR3 DNA sequence: TGTGCCAGCAGTGAAGGGACTAGCGGGCGACACGAGCAGTACTTC. Amino acids: CASSEGTSGRHEQYF.

Details on this clonotype: One end of the junction varies from germline; a read error may be responsible. V gene TRBV10-3 combines with J gene TRBJ1-1, with a tentative D call TRBD1 (5 bases). The CDR3 is 13 residues long. CDR1 is ENHRY, CDR2 SYGVKD, per germline. The CDR3 sequence is CAISGGHKAEALF. In DNA form, the CDR3 reads TGTGCCATCAGTGGGGGCCACAAGGCTGAAGCTCTCTTT.

This clonotype was found once. The chain uses TRBV6-1 and TRBJ2-2; 7 bases match TRBD1. Germline trimming cut 6 bases from V and 4 bases from J; bases unmatched to any gene: 11. The germline CDR1 and CDR2 sequences are MNHNS and SASEGT. The CDR3 runs to 16 residues. CDR3 coding DNA: TGTGCCAGCAGCACCGGACAGGTCCGCGGCACCGGGGAGCTGTTTTTT. It encodes CASSTGQVRGTGELFF.

This chain uses TRBV29-1 with TRBJ2-3; 8 bases map to TRBD1. The CDR3 contains 14 residues. The junction had 8 bases not matched to a gene; V was cut back by 6 bases and J by 3 bases. Germline V gives CDR1 SQVTM, CDR2 ANQGSEA. Here the CDR3 reads CSVQGQVPTDTQYF. In nucleotides, the CDR3 is TGCAGCGTGCAGGGACAGGTACCAACAGATACGCAGTATTTT.

This clonotype was seen many times. V usage is TRBV7-8 and J usage is TRBJ1-1, with TRBD1 matching 7 bases. The trim removed 3 bases at V and 2 bases at J, leaving 3 bases unmatched. The length of the CDR3 is 14 residues. Germline V gives CDR1 SGHVS, CDR2 FQNEAQ. The CDR3 loop reads CASSFRTGNTEAFF. CDR3 coding DNA: TGTGCCAGCAGCTTTCGGACAGGCAACACTGAAGCTTTCTTT.

This clonotype has a count of ten or more. The CDR3 protein is CASSLVEGSYEQYF. In nucleotides, the CDR3 is TGTGCCAGCAGCTTAGTGGAGGGCTCCTACGAGCAGTACTTC. V and J are TRBV7-9 and TRBJ2-7, with D maybe TRBD2 (6 bases). V was clipped by 1 base and J by 0 bases, with 7 bases between them. This CDR3 region has 14 residues. Germline V gives CDR1 SEHNR, CDR2 FQNEAQ (reference sequence).

As for this clonotype: A much more abundant neighbour one base away suggests this may be a read error. The chain recombines TRBV12-3 or TRBV12-4 with TRBJ1-1, with D unclear. The CDR3 is made up of 13 amino acids. Trimming took 6 bases from V and 4 from J, leaving 12 bases between them. The CDR3 bases are TGTGCCAGCAGCCAAGCTGTCGGCACTGAAGCTTTCTTT. Amino acid sequence: CASSQAVGTEAFF.

This clonotype has at least ten counts. The genes are TRBV2 and TRBJ2-6; 8 bases are a match to TRBD1. The CDR3 length is 16 residues. Germline loops: CDR1 SNHLY, CDR2 FYNNEI. Trimming cost V 6 bases and J 3 bases; bases outside gene matches: 7. CDR3 in amino acids: CASSGQGAGGANVLTF. In nucleotides, the CDR3 is TGTGCCAGCAGCGGACAGGGAGCGGGTGGGGCCAACGTCCTGACTTTC. The full variable domain, in which reference TRBV2 and TRBJ2-6 provide the parts outside the CDR3, is EPEVTQTPSHQVTQMGQEVILRCVPISNHLYFYWYRQILGQKVEFLVSFYNNEISEKSEIFDDQFSVERPDGSNFTLKIRSTKLEDSAMYFCASSGQGAGGANVLTFGAGSRLTVL.

V usage is TRBV19 and J usage is TRBJ1-5, with TRBD1 matching 12 bases. Germline assignment: CDR1 LNHDA and CDR2 SQIVND (reference sequence). The length of the CDR3 is 18 residues. The junction had 11 bases not matched to a gene; V was cut back by 8 bases and J by 0 bases. For the CDR3, the DNA is TGTGCCAGTCGCCTCGGGACAGGGGGCGTTCATAGCAATCAGCCCCAGCATTTT. This encodes CASRLGTGGVHSNQPQHF.